These T cell receptor beta chains were read from a single sample in a study of cytomegalovirus exposure and HLA in healthy donors. Profiled with immunoSEQ multiplex PCR; TCRdb holds only in-frame clones, not every one. This sample carries 70,000 or so clones, 86% of them seen once, and the ten largest clones take roughly 2%. Sequenced sample: PBMCs. Receptors were obtained from a woman in her twenties or thirties in good health and CMV-seronegative. Each CDR3 is given with its conserved first and last residue. The D gene is left open where the match is weak. Expanded clones get a size class; other rows say once, few or many, or leave the size out.

>.|TRBJ1-2|TRBD1|TRBV11-3
CASSLDPNRGGYTF
TGTGCCAGCAGCTTAGATCCGAACAGGGGTGGCTACACCTTC
>.|TRBJ2-7|TRBD2|TRBV7-2
CASSLLADRPGQYF
TGTGCCAGCAGCTTACTAGCGGACCGGCCGGGGCAGTACTTC
>.|TRBJ2-7|TRBD2|TRBV27
CASSRTSTFSYEQYF
TGTGCCAGCAGCCGGACTAGCACTTTTTCCTACGAGCAGTACTTC
>.|TRBJ1-2|.|TRBV19
CASSWQGHGYTF
TGTGCCAGTAGTTGGCAGGGGCATGGCTACACCTTC
>.|TRBJ2-7|TRBD2|TRBV5-4
CASSSSGRPYEQYF
TGTGCCAGCAGCAGTAGCGGGAGGCCCTACGAGCAGTACTTC
>.|TRBJ2-7|TRBD2|TRBV7-2
CASSLEGLAGSSYEQYF
TGTGCCAGCAGCTTAGAGGGACTAGCGGGGAGCTCCTACGAGCAGTACTTC
>.|TRBJ2-2|.|TRBV7-8
CASSLAGAGNTGELFF
TGTGCCAGCAGCTTAGCGGGAGCGGGGAACACCGGGGAGCTGTTTTTT
>.|TRBJ2-7|.|TRBV6-6
CASSYSQGSYEQYF
TGTGCCAGCAGTTACTCCCAGGGGAGCTACGAGCAGTACTTC
>.|TRBJ2-2|TRBD2|TRBV5-1
CASSLESSGRAGELFF
TGCGCCAGCTCCTTAGAATCTAGCGGGAGGGCCGGGGAGCTGTTTTTT
>once|TRBJ2-3|TRBD1|TRBV5-1
CASSLEAGGSVDTQYF
TGCGCCAGCAGCTTGGAGGCAGGGGGCTCGGTAGATACGCAGTATTTT
>.|TRBJ1-1|.|TRBV19
CASSLQGPNTEAFF
TGTGCCAGTAGTCTACAGGGACCGAACACTGAAGCTTTCTTT
>.|TRBJ2-7|TRBD1|TRBV18
CASSPGQGAYEQYF
TGTGCCAGCTCACCGGGACAGGGGGCTTACGAGCAGTACTTC
>.|TRBJ2-1|.|TRBV6-5
CATDLNGVGQGEQFF
TGTGCCACTGACTTAAATGGGGTGGGCCAGGGCGAGCAGTTCTTC
>.|TRBJ1-1|TRBD1|TRBV19
CASSIDRGATEAFF
TGTGCCAGTAGTATAGACAGGGGGGCCACTGAAGCTTTCTTT
>.|TRBJ1-1|.|TRBV28
CASSFQGMNTEAFF
TGTGCCAGCAGTTTCCAGGGCATGAACACTGAAGCTTTCTTT
>.|TRBJ2-1|.|TRBV11-3
CASSPWSSGNEQFF
TGTGCCAGCAGCCCCTGGTCTAGTGGCAATGAGCAGTTCTTC
>.|TRBJ1-1|.|TRBV28
CASSPLNTEAFF
TGTGCCAGCAGCCCATTGAACACTGAAGCTTTCTTT
>.|TRBJ2-5|.|TRBV7-3
CASSKGQFQETQYF
TGTGCCAGCAGCAAGGGACAATTCCAAGAGACCCAGTACTTC
>.|TRBJ2-1|.|TRBV25-1
CASSPGLNNEQFF
TGTGCCAGCAGTCCAGGACTTAACAATGAGCAGTTCTTC
>.|TRBJ2-2|.|TRBV2
CASPRENTGELFF
TGTGCCAGCCCCAGGGAGAACACCGGGGAGCTGTTTTTT
>.|TRBJ2-7|.|TRBV4-1
CASSQAELTYEQYF
TGCGCCAGCAGCCAAGCGGAGCTGACCTACGAGCAGTACTTC
>.|TRBJ1-6|.|TRBV4-2
CASSQQEGRRDSPLHF
TGTGCCAGCAGCCAACAGGAGGGTAGAAGGGATTCACCCCTCCACTTT